This passage covers 25 T cell receptor beta chains from one sample sequenced in a study of CD8 T cells in Susac syndrome. Random hexamers primed reverse transcription of about 0.5 to 1 ug RNA. TCRdb re-derived calls from the immunoSEQ multiplex PCR reads in MiXCR, one entry per CDR3 protein. The sample yields 190,000 or so distinct CDR3 sequences, 85% to 95% seen once. Source material: CD4+ T cells from PBMCs. Receptor source: a human donor with multiple sclerosis.

This clonotype is a singleton in its sample. V and J are TRBV12-3 or TRBV12-4 and TRBJ1-6; D is unresolved. Trimming removed 5 bases at V and 6 bases at J, with 11 bases between. This CDR3 is built from 14 residues. This CDR3 reads CASSREGGNSPLHF. The CDR3, as DNA: TGTGCCAGCAGTCGGGAGGGAGGTAATTCACCCCTCCACTTT.

J is TRBJ2-2 and V is TRBV30; D may be TRBD2 (6 bases). Germline CDR1 and CDR2: GTSNPN and SVGIG (reference sequence). The CDR3 consists of 15 residues. Trimming removed 2 bases from V and 2 bases from J, with 12 bases in between. CDR3 sequence reads: CAWSRTGVNTGELFF. In DNA form, the CDR3 reads TGTGCCTGGAGTAGGACGGGGGTTAACACCGGGGAGCTGTTTTTT.

The V call is TRBV19, the J call TRBJ2-2, with 9 bases fitting TRBD1. The V gene's germline CDR1 is LNHDA and CDR2 SQIVND (reference sequence). This CDR3 comprises 14 residues. The V and J ends lost 3 bases and 6 bases, in that order; junction bases with no gene match: 2. In DNA, the CDR3 is TGTGCCAGTAGTATGGACAGGGGTGCCGGGGAGCTGTTTTTT. Its protein is CASSMDRGAGELFF.

J is TRBJ2-1 and V is TRBV20-1, with TRBD1 identical over 8 bases. There are 17 residues in the CDR3. The germline gives CDR1 DFQATT, CDR2 SNEGSKA (reference sequence). V lost 1 base to trimming and J lost 3 bases; unmatched junction nucleotides: 11. The CDR3 DNA reads as TGCAGTGCTAGAGGGAGGGACAGGTCAATTGGCTACAATGAGCAGTTCTTC. The encoded protein is CSARGRDRSIGYNEQFF.

This chain joins TRBV5-4 and TRBJ1-1; 7 bases line up with TRBD1. The CDR3 is 15 amino acids. CDR1 is SGHNT and CDR2 is YYREEE in the germline V gene (reference sequence). The V and J ends lost 4 bases and 0 bases, in that order; junction bases with no gene match: 6. The CDR3 DNA sequence: TGTGCCAGCAGCGAGGGACAGCTAGTGAACACTGAAGCTTTCTTT. Translation gives CASSEGQLVNTEAFF.

The DNA for the CDR3 is TGTGCCAGCAGGGGAGCTGGAAACACCATATATTTT. Its translation is CASRGAGNTIYF. The chain employs TRBV9 and TRBJ1-3; D gene ambiguous. V gave up 5 bases and J gave up 2 bases, with 5 bases separating them. The CDR3 runs to 12 residues. From germline, CDR1 is SGDLS and CDR2 YYNGEE.

This clonotype has more than one count but fewer than ten. The chain recombines TRBV29-1 with TRBJ2-1, with D perhaps matching TRBD2 (5 bases). V gave up 1 base and J gave up 14 bases, with 15 bases separating them. Germline V gives CDR1 SQVTM, CDR2 ANQGSEA. This CDR3 has 12 amino acids. The DNA for the CDR3 is TGCAGCGTTGAAGCTAGCCGTCTGTCGGAGTTCTTC. It specifies CSVEASRLSEFF.

This chain joins TRBV20-1 and TRBJ2-3, with D unresolved. The V end was cut by 1 base, the J end by 4 bases, with 12 bases between. This CDR3 is built from 14 residues. Germline CDR1 reads DFQATT; CDR2 reads SNEGSKA (reference sequence). This chain's CDR3 is CSARGPGGADTQYF. CDR3 in DNA: TGCAGTGCTAGAGGCCCCGGTGGGGCAGATACGCAGTATTTT.

The rearrangement links TRBV7-9 to TRBJ2-7; the D gene is possibly TRBD1 (6 bases). Trimming stripped 5 bases from V and 3 bases from J, with 14 bases between. The V gene's germline CDR1 is SEHNR and CDR2 FQNEAQ (reference sequence). The CDR3 totals 14 residues. The CDR3, as DNA: TGTGCCAGCAGCCCCTCAGGGGAACTCTACGAGCAGTACTTC. It is translated as CASSPSGELYEQYF.

The chain uses TRBV9 and TRBJ1-2; the match to TRBD1 covers 7 bases. The CDR3 runs 13 residues. V lost 4 bases to trimming and J lost 4 bases; unmatched junction nucleotides: 4. Germline lookup yields CDR1 SGDLS and CDR2 YYNGEE. In nucleotides, the CDR3 is TGTGCCAGCAGCTTTGGACAGGTCTATGGCTACACCTTC. Translated: CASSFGQVYGYTF.

The chain is built from TRBV5-6 and TRBJ2-7; D might be TRBD1 (6 bases). Germline V gene data show CDR1 as SGHDT and CDR2 as YYEEEE. Trimming cost V 4 bases and J 4 bases, with 9 bases left between them. The CDR3 length is 12 residues. CDR3: CASSQTGYEQYV. Here the CDR3 DNA reads TGTGCCAGCAGCCAGACAGGATACGAGCAGTACGTC.

This chain uses TRBV6-2 or TRBV6-3 with TRBJ2-1, with 9 bases that match TRBD2. Unmatched junction bases numbered 8, after V lost 5 bases and J lost 9 bases. This CDR3 contains 14 residues. Germline V lookup: CDR1 MNHEY, CDR2 SVGEGT. The CDR3 loop reads CASSPRGGASEQFF. The CDR3 bases are TGTGCCAGCAGTCCCCGCGGGGGGGCAAGTGAGCAGTTCTTC.

A single count supports this clonotype. The chain is built from TRBV20-1 and TRBJ1-5, with D unresolved. CDR1 and CDR2 (germline): DFQATT, SNEGSKA (reference sequence). This CDR3 is built from 14 residues. V lost 3 bases, J lost 7 bases, and 16 bases lay in between. CDR3 residues: CSASSGVEGQPQHF. CDR3 DNA: TGCAGTGCTAGCTCGGGCGTTGAGGGCCAGCCCCAGCATTTT.

This chain joins TRBV20-1 and TRBJ1-2, with D unresolved. The length of the CDR3 is 14 residues. V lost 4 bases, J lost 4 bases, and 16 bases lay in between. Germline CDR1 and CDR2: DFQATT and SNEGSKA (reference sequence). This CDR3 reads CSANPREAGYGYTF. CDR3 in DNA: TGCAGTGCTAACCCCCGAGAGGCGGGCTATGGCTACACCTTC.

The table lists this clonotype with a count of one. The chain couples TRBV15 to TRBJ1-5, with 7 bases lining up with TRBD1. After removal of 5 bases from V and 7 bases from J, the junction contained 11 bases not matched to a gene. This CDR3 has 15 amino acids. Germline CDR1 reads LNHNV; CDR2 reads YYDKDF (reference sequence). The CDR3 reads CATSDGRGPRQPQHF. The CDR3, as DNA: TGTGCCACCAGCGACGGAAGGGGGCCACGGCAGCCCCAGCATTTT.

The rearrangement joins TRBV4-1 to TRBJ2-5; D ambiguous. The CDR3 contains 16 residues. Germline lookup yields CDR1 MGHRA and CDR2 YSYEKL. V lost 1 base and J 1 base, leaving 13 bases between the germline ends. This chain's CDR3 is CASSQGLTAVQETQYF. Written as DNA, the CDR3 is TGCGCCAGCAGCCAAGGATTAACGGCGGTCCAAGAGACCCAGTACTTC.

The V and J genes are TRBV14 and TRBJ1-6, with D possibly being TRBD1 (5 bases). Germline V CDR1 and CDR2: SGHDN, FVKESK. The CDR3 is made up of 15 amino acids. Trimming cost V 4 bases and J 6 bases, with 13 bases left between them. The CDR3 nucleotides are TGTGCCAGCAGCCCATTGCTCGGGGGTAATTCACCCCTCCACTTT. It codes for CASSPLLGGNSPLHF.

The V gene is TRBV20-1, the J gene TRBJ1-2; TRBD1 matches 10 bases. With 5 bases clipped from V and 2 bases from J, the junction kept 2 bases outside the gene matches. Germline values: CDR1 DFQATT, CDR2 SNEGSKA (reference sequence). The CDR3 is made up of 13 amino acids. CDR3 DNA: TGCAGTGCTTGGGACAGGGGAAACTATGGCTACACCTTC. Its translation is CSAWDRGNYGYTF.

This clonotype has only one observation. The rearrangement uses TRBV30 and TRBJ2-4; D not certain. The CDR3 consists of 15 residues. CDR1 is GTSNPN and CDR2 is SVGIG in the germline V gene (reference sequence). V was pared by 3 bases and J by 2 bases, with 14 bases between. This CDR3 reads CAWSPGPLPKNIQYF. The DNA for the CDR3 is TGTGCCTGGAGCCCTGGGCCACTCCCCAAAAACATTCAGTACTTC.

The gene calls are TRBV19 and TRBJ1-4; D is undetermined. Deletions cut 5 bases from V and 6 bases from J, with 10 bases between. CDR3 length equals 13 residues. Germline CDR1 and CDR2: LNHDA and SQIVND (reference sequence). The CDR3 DNA is TGTGCCAGTAGTTCCGACAAGCATGAAAAACTGTTTTTT. As protein: CASSSDKHEKLFF.

The CDR3 spells CSAPARNEQFF. For the CDR3, the DNA is TGCAGTGCCCCCGCCCGGAATGAGCAGTTCTTC. The chain is built from TRBV20-1 and TRBJ2-1; D remains unclear. V lost 6 bases and J 7 bases, leaving 10 bases between the germline ends. Germline CDR1 DFQATT, CDR2 SNEGSKA (reference sequence). This CDR3 region has 11 residues.

The rearrangement uses TRBV10-3 and TRBJ2-3; D uncertain. V was clipped by 10 bases and J by 0 bases, with 11 bases between them. This CDR3 region has 13 residues. CDR1 is ENHRY and CDR2 is SYGVKD in the germline V gene. Here the CDR3 reads CATTGGSTDTQYF. The CDR3 DNA follows: TGTGCCACCACCGGCGGAAGCACAGATACGCAGTATTTT.

This chain joins TRBV10-3 and TRBJ1-1, with a tentative D call TRBD1 (6 bases). The CDR3 totals 18 residues. V was cut by 0 bases and J by 2 bases, with 19 bases left in between. CDR1 is ENHRY and CDR2 is SYGVKD in the germline V gene. This chain's CDR3 is CAISESGGGQLLNTEAFF. The CDR3, as DNA: TGTGCCATCAGTGAGTCAGGAGGGGGTCAACTTCTAAACACTGAAGCTTTCTTT.

V is TRBV12-5 and J is TRBJ2-5; no definite D call. CDR3 length: 11 amino acids. V lost 7 bases and J lost 5, with 8 bases in between. CDR1 and CDR2 from the germline V gene are LGHNT and FRNRAP. The CDR3 DNA follows: TGTGCTAGTGCCTCCCATGAGACCCAGTACTTC. It encodes CASASHETQYF.

This clonotype showed up just a few times. The chain couples TRBV18 to TRBJ2-5; D gene ambiguous. The CDR3 totals 11 residues. V lost 3 bases and J lost 3, with 2 bases in between. Germline V gives CDR1 KGHSH, CDR2 LQKENI. CDR3 nucleotides: TGTGCCAGCTCACCTGAAGAGACCCAGTACTTC. This gives the protein CASSPEETQYF.